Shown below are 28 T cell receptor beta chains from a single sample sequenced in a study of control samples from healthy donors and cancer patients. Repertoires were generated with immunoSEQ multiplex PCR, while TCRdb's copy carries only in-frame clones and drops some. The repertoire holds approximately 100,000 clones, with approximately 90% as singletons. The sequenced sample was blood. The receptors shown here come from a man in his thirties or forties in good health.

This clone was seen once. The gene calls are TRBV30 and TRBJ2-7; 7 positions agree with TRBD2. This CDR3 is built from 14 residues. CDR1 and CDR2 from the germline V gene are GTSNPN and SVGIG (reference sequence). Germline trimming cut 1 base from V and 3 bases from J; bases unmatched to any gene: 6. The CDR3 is CAWSAVGGSYEQYF. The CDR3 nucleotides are TGTGCCTGGAGTGCAGTAGGCGGGAGCTACGAGCAGTACTTC.

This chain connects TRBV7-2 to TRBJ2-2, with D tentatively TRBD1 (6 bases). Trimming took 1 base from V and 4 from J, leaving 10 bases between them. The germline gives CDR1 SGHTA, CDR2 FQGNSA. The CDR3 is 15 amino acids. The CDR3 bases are TGTGCCAGCAGCTTAGAAGCGGACAGCACCGGGGAGCTGTTTTTT. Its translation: CASSLEADSTGELFF.

The CDR3, as DNA: TGTGCCAGCAGCGCCCCTAGGACAGATACTCTTACAGATACGCAGTATTTT. It translates to CASSAPRTDTLTDTQYF. The chain carries TRBV6-2 or TRBV6-3 and TRBJ2-3; D possibly corresponds to TRBD1 (6 bases). Trimming shortened V by 6 bases and J by 3 bases, and 22 bases separated the two germline ends. Germline CDR1 MNHEY, CDR2 SVGEGT. The CDR3 runs to 17 residues.

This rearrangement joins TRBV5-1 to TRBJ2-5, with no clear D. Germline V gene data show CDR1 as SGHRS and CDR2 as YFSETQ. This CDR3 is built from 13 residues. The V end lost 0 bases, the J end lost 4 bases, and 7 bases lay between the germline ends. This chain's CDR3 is CASSLAAGETQYF. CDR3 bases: TGCGCCAGCAGCTTGGCGGCAGGAGAGACCCAGTACTTC.

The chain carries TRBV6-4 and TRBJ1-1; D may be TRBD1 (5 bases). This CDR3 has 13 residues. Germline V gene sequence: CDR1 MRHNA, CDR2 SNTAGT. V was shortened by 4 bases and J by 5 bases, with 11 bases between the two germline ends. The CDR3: CASSGREGTEAFF. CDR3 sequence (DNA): TGTGCCAGCAGTGGAAGGGAGGGGACTGAAGCTTTCTTT.

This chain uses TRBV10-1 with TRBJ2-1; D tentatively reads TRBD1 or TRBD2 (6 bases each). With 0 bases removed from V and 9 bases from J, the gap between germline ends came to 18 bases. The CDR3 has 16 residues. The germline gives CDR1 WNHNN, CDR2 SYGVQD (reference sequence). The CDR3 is CASSESMGGRDSEQFF. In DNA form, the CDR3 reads TGCGCCAGCAGTGAGTCGATGGGGGGCCGGGATTCTGAGCAGTTCTTC.

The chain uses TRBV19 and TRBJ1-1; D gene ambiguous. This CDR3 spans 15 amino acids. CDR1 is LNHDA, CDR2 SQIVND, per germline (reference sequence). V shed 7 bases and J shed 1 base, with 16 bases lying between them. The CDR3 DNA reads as TGTGCCAGTAAAAGGGCCGGGGAAGGGAACACTGAAGCTTTCTTT. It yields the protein CASKRAGEGNTEAFF.

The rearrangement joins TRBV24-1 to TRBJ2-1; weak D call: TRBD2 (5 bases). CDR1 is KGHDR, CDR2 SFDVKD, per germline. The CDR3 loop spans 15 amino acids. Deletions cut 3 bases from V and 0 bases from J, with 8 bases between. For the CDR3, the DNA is TGTGCCACCAGTGATAGCGGAAGCTCCTACAATGAGCAGTTCTTC. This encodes CATSDSGSSYNEQFF.

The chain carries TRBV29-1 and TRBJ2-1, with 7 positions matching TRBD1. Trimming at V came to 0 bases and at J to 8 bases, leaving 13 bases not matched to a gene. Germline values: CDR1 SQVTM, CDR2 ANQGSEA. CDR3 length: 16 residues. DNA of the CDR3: TGCAGCGTTGAAGATCGTGACAGGGCAAGGGCGCATGAGCAGTTCTTC. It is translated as CSVEDRDRARAHEQFF.

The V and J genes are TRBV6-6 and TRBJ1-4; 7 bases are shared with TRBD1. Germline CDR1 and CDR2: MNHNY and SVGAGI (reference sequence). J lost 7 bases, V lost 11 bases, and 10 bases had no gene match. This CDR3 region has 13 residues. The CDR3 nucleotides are TGTGCCTGCTCAGACAGGGTAGCTGAAAAACTGTTTTTT. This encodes CACSDRVAEKLFF.

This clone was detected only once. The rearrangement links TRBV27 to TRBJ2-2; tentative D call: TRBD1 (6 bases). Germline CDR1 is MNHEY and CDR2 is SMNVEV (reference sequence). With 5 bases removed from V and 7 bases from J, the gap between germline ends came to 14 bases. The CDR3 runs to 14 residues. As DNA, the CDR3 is TGTGCCAGCAGTCCACAGGGATTTAGCGGGGAGCTGTTTTTT. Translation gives CASSPQGFSGELFF.

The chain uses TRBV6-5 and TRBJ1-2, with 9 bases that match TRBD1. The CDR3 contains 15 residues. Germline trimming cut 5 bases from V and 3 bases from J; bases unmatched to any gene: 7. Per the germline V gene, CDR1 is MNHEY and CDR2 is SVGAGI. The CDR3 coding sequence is TGTGCCAGCAGTCTCGGACAGGGGTCTGACTATGGCTACACCTTC. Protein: CASSLGQGSDYGYTF.

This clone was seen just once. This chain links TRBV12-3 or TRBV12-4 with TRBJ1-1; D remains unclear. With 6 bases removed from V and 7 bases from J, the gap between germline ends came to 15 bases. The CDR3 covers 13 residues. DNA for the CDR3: TGTGCCAGCAGCACTACATGGACGGGTGAAGCTTTCTTT. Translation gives CASSTTWTGEAFF.

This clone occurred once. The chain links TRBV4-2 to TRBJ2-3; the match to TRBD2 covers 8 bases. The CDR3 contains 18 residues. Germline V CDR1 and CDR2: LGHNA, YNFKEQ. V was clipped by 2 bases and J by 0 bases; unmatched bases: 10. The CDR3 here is CASSQYGGGRGSTDTQYF. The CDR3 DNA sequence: TGTGCCAGCAGCCAATATGGCGGGGGGAGGGGGAGCACAGATACGCAGTATTTT.

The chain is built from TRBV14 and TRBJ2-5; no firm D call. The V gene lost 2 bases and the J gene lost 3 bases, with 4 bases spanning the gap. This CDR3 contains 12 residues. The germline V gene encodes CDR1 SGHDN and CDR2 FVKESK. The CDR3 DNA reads TGTGCCAGCAGCCAAATAGAAGAGACCCAGTACTTC. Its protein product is CASSQIEETQYF.

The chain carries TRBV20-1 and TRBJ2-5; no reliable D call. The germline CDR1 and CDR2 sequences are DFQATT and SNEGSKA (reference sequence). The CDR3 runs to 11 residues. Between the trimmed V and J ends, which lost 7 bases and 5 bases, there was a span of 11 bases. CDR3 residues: CSGSARETQYF. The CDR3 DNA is TGCAGTGGTTCCGCCCGCGAGACCCAGTACTTC.

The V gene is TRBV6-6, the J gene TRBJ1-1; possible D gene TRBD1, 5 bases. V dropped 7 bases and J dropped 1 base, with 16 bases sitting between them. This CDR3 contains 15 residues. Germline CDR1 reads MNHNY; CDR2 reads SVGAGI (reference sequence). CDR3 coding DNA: TGTGCCAGCACTCGAGCTGGGGGATCGAACACTGAAGCTTTCTTT. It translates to CASTRAGGSNTEAFF.

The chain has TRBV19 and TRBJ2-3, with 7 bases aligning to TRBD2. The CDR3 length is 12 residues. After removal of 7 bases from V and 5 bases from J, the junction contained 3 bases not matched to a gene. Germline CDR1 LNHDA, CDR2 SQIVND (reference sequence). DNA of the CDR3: TGTGCCAGTAACCCGGGGGGAGATACGCAGTATTTT. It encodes CASNPGGDTQYF.

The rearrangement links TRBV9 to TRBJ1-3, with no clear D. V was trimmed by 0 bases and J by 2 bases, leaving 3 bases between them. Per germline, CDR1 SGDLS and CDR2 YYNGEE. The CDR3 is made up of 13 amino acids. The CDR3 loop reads CASSVETGNTIYF. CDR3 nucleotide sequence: TGTGCCAGCAGCGTAGAGACTGGAAACACCATATATTTT.

The CDR3 nucleotides are TGTGCCAGTAGTATATCCGGCGGGGGGCAAGTCTACGAGCAGTACTTC. It specifies CASSISGGGQVYEQYF. The rearrangement links TRBV19 to TRBJ2-7; TRBD2 aligns across 8 bases. Germline loops: CDR1 LNHDA, CDR2 SQIVND (reference sequence). J gave up 3 bases and V 2 bases, and 9 bases lay outside the gene matches. The CDR3 has 16 residues.

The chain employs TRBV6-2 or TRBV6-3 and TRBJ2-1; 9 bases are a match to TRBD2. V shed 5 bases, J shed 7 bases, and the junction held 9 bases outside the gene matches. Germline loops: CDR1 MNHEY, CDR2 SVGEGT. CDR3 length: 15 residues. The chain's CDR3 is CASSPFRSGRNEQFF. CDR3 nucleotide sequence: TGTGCCAGCAGTCCCTTCAGGAGCGGGAGGAATGAGCAGTTCTTC.

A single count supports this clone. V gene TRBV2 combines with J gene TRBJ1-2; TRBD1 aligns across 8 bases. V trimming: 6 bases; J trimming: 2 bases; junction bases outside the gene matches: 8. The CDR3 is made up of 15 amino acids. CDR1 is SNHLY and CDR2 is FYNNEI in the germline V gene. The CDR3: CASRARTGRNYGYTF. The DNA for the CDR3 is TGTGCCAGCAGGGCAAGGACAGGGCGAAACTATGGCTACACCTTC.

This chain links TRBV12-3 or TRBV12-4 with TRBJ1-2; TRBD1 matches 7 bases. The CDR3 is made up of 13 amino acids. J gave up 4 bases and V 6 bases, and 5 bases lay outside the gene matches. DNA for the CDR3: TGTGCCAGCAGGGAAGGACAGGCCTATGGCTACACCTTC. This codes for CASREGQAYGYTF.

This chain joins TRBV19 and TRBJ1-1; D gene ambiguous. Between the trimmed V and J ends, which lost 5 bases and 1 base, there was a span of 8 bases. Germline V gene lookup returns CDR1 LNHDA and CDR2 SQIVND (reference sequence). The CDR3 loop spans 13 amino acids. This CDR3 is CASSDNPNTEAFF. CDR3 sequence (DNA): TGTGCCAGTAGTGACAATCCGAACACTGAAGCTTTCTTT. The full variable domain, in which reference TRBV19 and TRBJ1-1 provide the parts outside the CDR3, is DGGITQSPKYLFRKEGQNVTLSCEQNLNHDAMYWYRQDPGQGLRLIYYSQIVNDFQKGDIAEGYSVSREKKESFPLTVTSAQKNPTAFYLCASSDNPNTEAFFGQGTRLTVV.

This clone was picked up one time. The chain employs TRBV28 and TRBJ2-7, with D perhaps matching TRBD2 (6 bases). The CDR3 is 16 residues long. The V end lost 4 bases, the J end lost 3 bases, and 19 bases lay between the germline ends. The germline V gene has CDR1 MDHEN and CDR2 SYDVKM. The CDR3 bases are TGTGCCAGCAGTTCCTCACTCTGGGCGGGGAACTACGAGCAGTACTTC. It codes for CASSSSLWAGNYEQYF.

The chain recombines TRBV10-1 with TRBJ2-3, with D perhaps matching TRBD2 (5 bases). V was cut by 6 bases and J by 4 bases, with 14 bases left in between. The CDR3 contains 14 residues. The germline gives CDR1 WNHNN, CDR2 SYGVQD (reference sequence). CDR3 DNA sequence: TGCGCCAGCAGCGATAGCGAGTTCCCAGATACGCAGTATTTT. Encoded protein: CASSDSEFPDTQYF.

CDR3 nucleotides: TGCGCCAGCAGCTTGGCCACCGGCTCCTACAATGAGCAGTTCTTC. Its protein is CASSLATGSYNEQFF. The chain couples TRBV5-1 to TRBJ2-1, with D hard to call. The CDR3 is 15 amino acids. Germline V gene lookup returns CDR1 SGHRS and CDR2 YFSETQ. Trimming removed 0 bases from V and 0 bases from J, with 7 bases in between.

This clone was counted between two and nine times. CDR3: CASSQDRAPAAGTGELFF. The CDR3 DNA reads TGCGCCAGCAGCCAAGATCGGGCCCCAGCGGCCGGCACCGGGGAGCTGTTTTTT. V usage is TRBV4-1 and J usage is TRBJ2-2; tentatively, D is TRBD2 (5 bases). The CDR3 extends over 18 amino acids. In germline, CDR1 is MGHRA, CDR2 YSYEKL. V was clipped by 0 bases and J by 4 bases, with 18 bases between them.